Below, 14 T cell receptor beta chains from the same sample are listed, as sequenced in a study of T cell repertoires in cytomegalovirus infection. TCRdb called the reads again in MiXCR, with one record for every CDR3 protein. The sample holds a few hundred thousand distinct CDR3 sequences, about a sixth seen once. The source material was CD8+ T cells from PBMCs. These TCRs come from a human donor in good health (CMV status not recorded). Some clones in this sample may be carry-over from other donors' samples.

This clonotype was recorded a few times. This rearrangement joins TRBV27 to TRBJ1-2, with TRBD1 matching over 8 bases. Per the germline V gene, CDR1 is MNHEY and CDR2 is SMNVEV (reference sequence). The CDR3 covers 17 residues. V gave up 0 bases and J gave up 4 bases; unmatched junction bases: 10. The CDR3 nucleotides read TGTGCCAGCAGTTTATCGGTCAGGGGGCGTGGCGGCTATGGCTACACCTTC. It codes for CASSLSVRGRGGYGYTF.

The chain joins TRBV19 to TRBJ2-7, with a tentative D call TRBD1 (6 bases). The CDR3 contains 14 residues. Deletions cut 5 bases from V and 2 bases from J, with 13 bases between. Germline V gene sequence: CDR1 LNHDA, CDR2 SQIVND (reference sequence). CDR3 sequence reads: CASSPTGTAYEQYF. The CDR3 DNA follows: TGTGCCAGTAGTCCCACAGGGACCGCCTACGAGCAGTACTTC.

This clonotype showed up just a few times. V gene TRBV24-1 combines with J gene TRBJ2-1; perhaps TRBD1 as D (6 bases). The CDR3 sequence is 17 residues long. Germline V CDR1 and CDR2: KGHDR, SFDVKD. Deletions cut 7 bases from V and 0 bases from J, with 18 bases between. The chain's CDR3 is CATSAVGQISSYNEQFF. The CDR3 DNA reads as TGTGCCACCAGCGCCGTTGGACAGATAAGCTCCTACAATGAGCAGTTCTTC.

The chain recombines TRBV20-1 with TRBJ2-3; 9 nucleotides align to TRBD2. V shed 4 bases, J shed 1 base, and the junction held 3 bases outside the gene matches. The CDR3 totals 14 residues. Germline CDR1 and CDR2: DFQATT and SNEGSKA (reference sequence). CDR3 nucleotides: TGCAGTGCTAAGAGGACTAGCGGCACAGATACGCAGTATTTT. Translation: CSAKRTSGTDTQYF.

Many counts were recorded for this clonotype. V and J are TRBV7-2 and TRBJ2-3; no clear D gene. Germline V lookup: CDR1 SGHTA, CDR2 FQGNSA. Between the trimmed V and J ends, which lost 0 bases and 10 bases, there was a span of 14 bases. This CDR3 comprises 14 residues. The DNA of the CDR3 is TGTGCCAGCAGCTTAGCGGGCTTGGTGGCCGCGCAGTATTTT. Its translation is CASSLAGLVAAQYF.

The genes are TRBV5-1 and TRBJ2-5; TRBD1 matches 7 bases. CDR1 is SGHRS and CDR2 is YFSETQ in the germline V gene. This CDR3 is 15 amino acids long. Trimming removed 4 bases from V and 5 bases from J; junction bases left unmatched: 11. Written as DNA, the CDR3 is TGCGCCAGCAGCATAACCGGGACAGAGATGGAGACCCAGTACTTC. This sequence encodes CASSITGTEMETQYF.

The CDR3 spells CASSTPGHEGTGELFF. The CDR3 nucleotides read TGTGCCAGCAGTACCCCGGGACATGAGGGCACCGGGGAGCTGTTTTTT. This chain connects TRBV12-3 or TRBV12-4 to TRBJ2-2, with D perhaps matching TRBD1 (6 bases). V was cut by 5 bases and J by 4 bases, with 17 bases left in between. The CDR3 has 16 residues.

V usage is TRBV12-3 or TRBV12-4 and J usage is TRBJ2-2; a possible D gene is TRBD2 (5 bases). The CDR3 is 13 residues long. V lost 11 bases to trimming and J lost 6 bases, with 16 bases between them. The CDR3 bases are TGTGCCTCCCGGCGGGCGCGGCCCGGGGAGCTGTTTTTT. This gives the protein CASRRARPGELFF.

This clonotype was picked up a small number of times. The chain links TRBV19 to TRBJ1-1, with D uncertain. Germline V lookup: CDR1 LNHDA, CDR2 SQIVND (reference sequence). Trimming removed 7 bases at V and 0 bases at J, with 15 bases between. This CDR3 region has 15 residues. The CDR3 region has the DNA TGTGCCAGTACCCCCCTCCCGGGCATGAACACTGAAGCTTTCTTT. Encoded protein: CASTPLPGMNTEAFF.

This clonotype was recorded at least ten times. The J gene is TRBJ2-7, the V gene TRBV27, with a weak D call TRBD2 (7 bases). This CDR3 has 14 amino acids. Trimming left V 8 bases short and J 0 bases short, with 14 bases between. Germline V CDR1 and CDR2: MNHEY, SMNVEV (reference sequence). The CDR3 nucleotides read TGTGCCAGCGGGGGGGCTGCAAACTCCTACGAGCAGTACTTC. Amino acid sequence: CASGGAANSYEQYF.

This clonotype was found many times. The V call is TRBV11-3, the J call TRBJ1-1, with D hard to call. The CDR3 covers 13 residues. The germline CDR1 and CDR2 sequences are SGHNT and YENEEA. V lost 0 bases to trimming and J lost 8 bases, with 10 bases between them. CDR3 in amino acids: CASSLDFAGEAFF. The CDR3 nucleotides read TGTGCCAGCAGCTTAGATTTTGCCGGCGAAGCTTTCTTT. Full variable domain (remainder filled in from reference TRBV11-3 and TRBJ1-1): EAGVVQSPRYKIIEKKQPVAFWCNPISGHNTLYWYLQNLGQGPELLIRYENEEAVDDSQLPKDRFSAERLKGVDSTLKIQPAELGDSAVYLCASSLDFAGEAFFGQGTRLTVV.

In this sample, this clonotype turned up many times. For the CDR3, the DNA is TGTGCCAGCAGCTTAGCGTCTGGCGTCCCGGAGGGCACAGATACGCAGTATTTT. This codes for CASSLASGVPEGTDTQYF. The rearrangement uses TRBV7-8 and TRBJ2-3; TRBD2 might be the D (5 bases). The V and J ends lost 0 bases and 1 base respectively, with 17 bases between them. The CDR3 runs to 18 residues. The V gene's germline CDR1 is SGHVS and CDR2 FQNEAQ.

This clonotype was observed at least ten times. V and J are TRBV11-3 and TRBJ2-1; D unresolved. The germline V gene encodes CDR1 SGHNT and CDR2 YENEEA. This CDR3 has 13 amino acids. V lost 5 bases to trimming and J lost 8 bases, with 13 bases between them. CDR3 loop: CASSPANSDEQFF. Here the CDR3 DNA reads TGTGCCAGCAGCCCAGCAAACAGCGATGAGCAGTTCTTC.

This clonotype was detected only a few times. The V call is TRBV6-2 or TRBV6-3, the J call TRBJ2-1; the match to TRBD1 covers 8 bases. The germline gives CDR1 MNHEY, CDR2 SVGEGT. V lost 2 bases to trimming and J lost 4 bases; unmatched junction nucleotides: 7. This CDR3 has 16 amino acids. The CDR3 region is CASSYRTGQDYNEQFF. Here the CDR3 DNA reads TGTGCCAGCAGTTACCGGACGGGACAGGATTACAATGAGCAGTTCTTC.